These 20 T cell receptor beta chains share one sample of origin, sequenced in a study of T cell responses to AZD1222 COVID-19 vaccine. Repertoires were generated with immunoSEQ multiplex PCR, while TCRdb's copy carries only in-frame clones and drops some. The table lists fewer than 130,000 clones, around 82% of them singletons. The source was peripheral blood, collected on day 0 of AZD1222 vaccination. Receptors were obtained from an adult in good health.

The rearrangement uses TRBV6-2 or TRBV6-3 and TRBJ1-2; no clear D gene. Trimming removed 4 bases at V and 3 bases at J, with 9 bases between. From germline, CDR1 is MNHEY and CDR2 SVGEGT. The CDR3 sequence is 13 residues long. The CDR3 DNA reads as TGTGCCAGCAGTTCCAACACCTACTATGGCTACACCTTC. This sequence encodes CASSSNTYYGYTF.

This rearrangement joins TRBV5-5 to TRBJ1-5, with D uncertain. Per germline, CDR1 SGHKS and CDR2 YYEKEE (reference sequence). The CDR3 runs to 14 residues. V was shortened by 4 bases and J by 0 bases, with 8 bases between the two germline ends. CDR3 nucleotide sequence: TGTGCCAGCAGCGAGGGAGTTAGCAATCAGCCCCAGCATTTT. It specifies CASSEGVSNQPQHF.

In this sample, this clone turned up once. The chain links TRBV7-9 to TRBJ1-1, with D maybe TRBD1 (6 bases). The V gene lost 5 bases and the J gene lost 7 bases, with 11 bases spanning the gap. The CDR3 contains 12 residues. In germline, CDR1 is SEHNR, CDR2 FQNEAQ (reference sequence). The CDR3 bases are TGTGCCAGCAGCCCAGGGGTTGGTGAAGCTTTCTTT. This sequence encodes CASSPGVGEAFF.

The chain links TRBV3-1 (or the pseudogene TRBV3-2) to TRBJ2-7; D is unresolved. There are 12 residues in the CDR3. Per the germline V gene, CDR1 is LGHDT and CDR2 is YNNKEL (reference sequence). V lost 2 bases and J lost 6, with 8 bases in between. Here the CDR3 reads CASSQNLGEQYF. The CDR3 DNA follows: TGTGCCAGCAGCCAAAACCTGGGCGAGCAGTACTTC.

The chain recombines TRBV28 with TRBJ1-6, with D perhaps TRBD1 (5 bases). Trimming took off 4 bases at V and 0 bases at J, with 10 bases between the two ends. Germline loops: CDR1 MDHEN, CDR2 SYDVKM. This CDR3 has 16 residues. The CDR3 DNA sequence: TGTGCCAGCAGTTCACAACAGGCCTCCTATAATTCACCCCTCCACTTT. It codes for CASSSQQASYNSPLHF.

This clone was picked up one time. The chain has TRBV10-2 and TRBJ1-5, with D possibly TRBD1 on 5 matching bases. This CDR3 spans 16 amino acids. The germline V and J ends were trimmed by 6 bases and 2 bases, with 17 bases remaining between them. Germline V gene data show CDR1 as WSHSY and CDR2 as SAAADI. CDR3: CASRQGQGLRNQPQHF. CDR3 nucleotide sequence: TGCGCCAGCAGACAAGGGCAGGGTTTACGCAATCAGCCCCAGCATTTT.

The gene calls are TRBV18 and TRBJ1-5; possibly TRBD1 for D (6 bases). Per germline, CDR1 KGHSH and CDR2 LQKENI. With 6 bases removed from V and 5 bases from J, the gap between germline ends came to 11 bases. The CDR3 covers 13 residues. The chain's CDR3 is CASSGRGDQPQHF. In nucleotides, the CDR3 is TGTGCCAGCTCGGGAAGGGGGGATCAGCCCCAGCATTTT.

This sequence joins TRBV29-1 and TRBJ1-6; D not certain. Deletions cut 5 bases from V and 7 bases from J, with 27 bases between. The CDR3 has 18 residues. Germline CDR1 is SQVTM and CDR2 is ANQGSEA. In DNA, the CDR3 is TGCAGCGTTTCCGGGAGCCGATACTCCTCCGAGGGCAATTCACCCCTCCACTTT. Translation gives CSVSGSRYSSEGNSPLHF.

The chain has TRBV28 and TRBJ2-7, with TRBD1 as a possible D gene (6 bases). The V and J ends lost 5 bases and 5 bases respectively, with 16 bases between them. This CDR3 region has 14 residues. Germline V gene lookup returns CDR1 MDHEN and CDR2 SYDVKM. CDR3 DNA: TGTGCCAGCAGTCCGGGGCAGGGGTTCGACGAGCAGTACTTC. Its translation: CASSPGQGFDEQYF.

The CDR3 sequence is CASSSDVLRAFF. CDR3 DNA: TGTGCCAGCAGCTCTGACGTCCTTCGGGCTTTCTTT. V is TRBV7-2 and J is TRBJ1-1; unclear D gene. The V and J ends lost 4 bases and 11 bases respectively, with 14 bases between them. Per germline, CDR1 SGHTA and CDR2 FQGNSA. This CDR3 has 12 amino acids.

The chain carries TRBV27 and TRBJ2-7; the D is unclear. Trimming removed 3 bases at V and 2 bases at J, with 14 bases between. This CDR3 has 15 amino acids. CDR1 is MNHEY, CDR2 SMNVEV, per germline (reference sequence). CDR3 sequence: CASSLKPTQTYEQYF. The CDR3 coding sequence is TGTGCCAGCAGTTTGAAACCGACACAAACCTACGAGCAGTACTTC.

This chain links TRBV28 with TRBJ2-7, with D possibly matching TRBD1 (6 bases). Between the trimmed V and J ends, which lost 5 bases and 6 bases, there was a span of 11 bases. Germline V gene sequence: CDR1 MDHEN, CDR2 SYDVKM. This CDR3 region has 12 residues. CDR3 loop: CASSDYRVEQYF. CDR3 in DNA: TGTGCCAGCAGTGACTACAGGGTCGAGCAGTACTTC.

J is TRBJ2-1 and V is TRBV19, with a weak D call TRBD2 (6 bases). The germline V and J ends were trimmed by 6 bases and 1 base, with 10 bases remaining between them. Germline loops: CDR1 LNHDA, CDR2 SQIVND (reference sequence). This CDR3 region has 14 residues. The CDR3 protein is CASRTTSSYNEQFF. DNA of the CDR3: TGTGCCAGTAGAACGACTAGTTCCTACAATGAGCAGTTCTTC. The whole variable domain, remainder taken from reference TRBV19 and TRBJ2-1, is DGGITQSPKYLFRKEGQNVTLSCEQNLNHDAMYWYRQDPGQGLRLIYYSQIVNDFQKGDIAEGYSVSREKKESFPLTVTSAQKNPTAFYLCASRTTSSYNEQFFGPGTRLTVL.

The CDR3 sequence is CASSEGQGTNIQYF. The CDR3 bases are TGTGCCAGCAGTGAGGGACAGGGTACAAACATTCAGTACTTC. The chain carries TRBV6-1 and TRBJ2-4; 9 bases are a match to TRBD1. The CDR3 extends over 14 amino acids. Per the germline V gene, CDR1 is MNHNS and CDR2 is SASEGT. The ends lost 3 bases at V and 6 bases at J; junction bases unmatched: 3.

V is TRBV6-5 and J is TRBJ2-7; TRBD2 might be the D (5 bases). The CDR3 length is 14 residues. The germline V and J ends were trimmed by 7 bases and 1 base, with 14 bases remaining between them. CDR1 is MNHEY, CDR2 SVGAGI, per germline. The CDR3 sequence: CASNGRRPSYEQYF. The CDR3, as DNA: TGTGCCAGCAACGGACGGAGGCCATCCTACGAGCAGTACTTC.

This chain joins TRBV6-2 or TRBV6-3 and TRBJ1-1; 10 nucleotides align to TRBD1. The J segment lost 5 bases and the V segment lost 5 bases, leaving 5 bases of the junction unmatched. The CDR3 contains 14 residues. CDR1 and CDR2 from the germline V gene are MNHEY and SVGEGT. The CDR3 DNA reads TGTGCCAGCAGTCAAGGGACAGGGGTTACTGAAGCTTTCTTT. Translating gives CASSQGTGVTEAFF.

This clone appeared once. The CDR3 sequence is CASSFAQRQGGKNSPLHF. The CDR3 DNA sequence: TGTGCCAGCAGTTTCGCACAGCGGCAGGGAGGGAAGAATTCACCCCTCCACTTT. The chain employs TRBV27 and TRBJ1-6; D is possibly TRBD1 (5 bases). The germline V gene has CDR1 MNHEY and CDR2 SMNVEV (reference sequence). V dropped 3 bases and J dropped 7 bases, with 22 bases sitting between them. The CDR3 extends over 18 amino acids.

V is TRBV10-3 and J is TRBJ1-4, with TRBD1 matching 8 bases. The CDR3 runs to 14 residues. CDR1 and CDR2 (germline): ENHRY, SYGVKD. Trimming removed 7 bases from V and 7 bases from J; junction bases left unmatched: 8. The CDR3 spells CAIKPSGGGEKLFF. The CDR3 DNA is TGTGCCATCAAGCCCTCAGGGGGCGGTGAAAAACTGTTTTTT.

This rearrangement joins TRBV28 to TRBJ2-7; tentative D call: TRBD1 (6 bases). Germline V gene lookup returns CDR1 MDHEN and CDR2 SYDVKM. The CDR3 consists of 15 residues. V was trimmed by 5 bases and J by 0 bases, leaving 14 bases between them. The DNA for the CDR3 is TGTGCCAGCAGTGACCTTCGGACAGCCTCCTACGAGCAGTACTTC. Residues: CASSDLRTASYEQYF.

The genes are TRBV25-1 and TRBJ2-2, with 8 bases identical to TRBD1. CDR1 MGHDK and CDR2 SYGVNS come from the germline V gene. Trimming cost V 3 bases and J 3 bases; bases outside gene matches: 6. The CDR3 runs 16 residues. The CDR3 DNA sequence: TGTGCCAGCAGTGAGGGGACAGGAAGATACACCGGGGAGCTGTTTTTT. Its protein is CASSEGTGRYTGELFF.